A single sample gave rise to the 6 T cell receptor beta chains below, sequenced in a study of breast tumors, draining lymph nodes, adjacent tissues. TCRdb reprocessed the multiplex PCR reads via MiXCR and lists one record per CDR3 protein. In the table there are about 180,000 distinct CDR3 sequences, 30% to 35% of which are singletons. Axillary draining lymph nodes of breast cancer patients supplied the node samples. Sequenced sample: axillary lymph node tissue. Source of these receptors: a female donor with breast cancer. Some clones in this sample may be carry-over from other donors' samples.

This clonotype was counted between two and nine times. A much larger clone sits a single nucleotide away, making a read error possible. V is TRBV2 and J is TRBJ2-2, with D possibly being TRBD1 or TRBD2 (5 bases each). Germline V lookup: CDR1 SNHLY, CDR2 FYNNEI. The CDR3 extends over 15 amino acids. The CDR3 protein is CAKQKGSVDTGALFF. The CDR3 region has the DNA TGTGCTAAGCAGAAAGGCTCAGTGGACACCGGGGCGCTGTTTTTT.

V and J are TRBV27 and TRBJ2-7, with D unresolved. This CDR3 region has 13 residues. CDR1 and CDR2 from the germline V gene are MNHEY and SMNVEV (reference sequence). Trimming took 0 bases from V and 4 from J, leaving 7 bases between them. The CDR3 protein is CASSLSLTYEQYF. In DNA, the CDR3 is TGTGCCAGCAGTTTATCTCTTACATACGAGCAGTACTTC.

The table lists this clonotype with many counts. The genes are TRBV7-2 and TRBJ1-4; weak D call: TRBD1 (5 bases). CDR1 and CDR2 from the germline V gene are SGHTA and FQGNSA. V gave up 5 bases and J gave up 0 bases, with 10 bases separating them. The CDR3 runs to 15 residues. The CDR3 region has the DNA TGTGCCAGCAGCAGGGGCAGCACAACTAATGAAAAACTGTTTTTT. The encoded protein is CASSRGSTTNEKLFF.

This clonotype was observed many times. The chain joins TRBV19 to TRBJ2-1; 10 bases line up with TRBD1. The germline V gene encodes CDR1 LNHDA and CDR2 SQIVND (reference sequence). The CDR3 consists of 14 residues. Trimming at V came to 5 bases and at J to 7 bases, leaving 5 bases not matched to a gene. The CDR3 DNA reads as TGTGCCAGTAGTCGGGGGACAGGGGTTAATGAGCAGTTCTTC. Protein product: CASSRGTGVNEQFF.

The J gene is TRBJ2-5, the V gene TRBV12-3 or TRBV12-4, with a possible D match to TRBD1 (5 bases). The CDR3 is 11 residues long. V was shortened by 7 bases and J by 7 bases, with 10 bases between the two germline ends. The CDR3 here is CASMAGLTQYF. CDR3 sequence (DNA): TGTGCCAGCATGGCAGGGTTGACCCAGTACTTC.

The table lists this clonotype with many counts. Its ends do not fully match the called genes, so a read error is possible. This sequence joins TRBV4-1 and TRBJ1-2; unclear D gene. The CDR3 is 14 amino acids. The germline gives CDR1 MGHRA, CDR2 YSYEKL. CDR3 region: CASSPPNRHYGYTF. The CDR3 bases are TGCGCCAGCAGCCCCCCAAACAGACACTACGGCTACACCTTC.